These 11 T cell receptor beta chains originate from one sample sequenced in a study of cytomegalovirus exposure and HLA in healthy donors. 13 Jbeta primers and 60 Vbeta primers were used for the PCR. Profiled with immunoSEQ multiplex PCR; TCRdb holds only in-frame clones, not every one. The table shows about 160,000 clones, with roughly 80% occurring only once. Sequenced sample: PBMCs. These receptors were taken from a woman aged 25 to 45 in good health and CMV-seronegative.

The chain has TRBV30 and TRBJ1-5; 7 bases align to TRBD1. J gave up 2 bases and V 0 bases, and 4 bases lay outside the gene matches. Looked up from germline, CDR1 is GTSNPN and CDR2 is SVGIG (reference sequence). The CDR3 length is 15 residues. This chain's CDR3 is CAWSVQGLGNQPQHF. CDR3 in DNA: TGTGCCTGGAGTGTACAGGGGTTGGGCAATCAGCCCCAGCATTTT.

This chain joins TRBV19 and TRBJ2-5, with a tentative D call TRBD1 (6 bases). Trimming pared 4 bases from V and 1 base from J, leaving 13 bases between. From germline, CDR1 is LNHDA and CDR2 SQIVND (reference sequence). The length of the CDR3 is 15 residues. The CDR3 loop is CASSRTRGTQETQYF. The CDR3 nucleotides are TGTGCCAGTAGTAGGACCAGGGGAACCCAAGAGACCCAGTACTTC.

The chain is built from TRBV6-5 and TRBJ1-5, with D possibly matching TRBD1 (6 bases). V was trimmed by 10 bases and J by 7 bases, leaving 20 bases between them. Germline V gene data show CDR1 as MNHEY and CDR2 as SVGAGI. The CDR3 loop spans 14 amino acids. CDR3 residues: CATSMGALRQPQHF. The CDR3 bases are TGTGCCACCTCCATGGGGGCTTTACGGCAGCCCCAGCATTTT.

This chain links TRBV5-1 with TRBJ1-2; 9 bases map to TRBD1. Germline V gene data show CDR1 as SGHRS and CDR2 as YFSETQ. The CDR3 runs 14 residues. V was clipped by 0 bases and J by 6 bases; unmatched bases: 3. The CDR3, as DNA: TGCGCCAGCAGCTTGGGGGACAGGGTGGATGGCTACACCTTC. Amino acids: CASSLGDRVDGYTF.

This chain joins TRBV11-2 and TRBJ2-1; TRBD2 agrees at 11 bases. The length of the CDR3 is 16 residues. With 1 base clipped from V and 6 bases from J, the junction kept 5 bases outside the gene matches. The germline gives CDR1 SGHAT, CDR2 FQNNGV. The CDR3: CASSLASGGSFNEQFF. In nucleotides, the CDR3 is TGTGCCAGCAGCTTAGCTAGCGGGGGGTCTTTCAATGAGCAGTTCTTC.

The genes are TRBV5-1 and TRBJ2-7, with TRBD2 identical over 11 bases. This CDR3 region has 14 residues. The V and J ends lost 7 bases and 0 bases, in that order; junction bases with no gene match: 3. Germline V gene data show CDR1 as SGHRS and CDR2 as YFSETQ. The CDR3 DNA is TGCGCCAGCCACGGGACTAGCGGCTCCTACGAGCAGTACTTC. Amino acids: CASHGTSGSYEQYF. Filled out from reference TRBV5-1 and TRBJ2-7, the complete variable domain reads KAGVTQTPRYLIKTRGQQVTLSCSPISGHRSVSWYQQTPGQGLQFLFEYFSETQRNKGNFPGRFSGRQFSNSRSEMNVSTLELGDSALYLCASHGTSGSYEQYFGPGTRLTVT.

The chain joins TRBV9 to TRBJ1-1, with 8 bases lining up with TRBD1. This CDR3 has 15 residues. Germline assignment: CDR1 SGDLS and CDR2 YYNGEE. Trimming took 4 bases from V and 0 from J; bases not matched to a gene: 5. CDR3: CASSLGTGLNTEAFF. As DNA, the CDR3 is TGTGCCAGCAGCCTAGGGACAGGCCTGAACACTGAAGCTTTCTTT.

The chain combines TRBV6-1 with TRBJ1-5, with D possibly being TRBD1 (5 bases). The CDR3 consists of 11 residues. Germline V gene sequence: CDR1 MNHNS, CDR2 SASEGT. V lost 11 bases to trimming and J lost 6 bases, with 11 bases between them. The CDR3 nucleotides read TGTGCCTTGGGAGGGACTCAGCCCCAGCATTTT. Translation: CALGGTQPQHF.

A note on this clone: The conserved phenylalanine or tryptophan normally closing the CDR3 is absent here, so this likely arose from a read error. The gene calls are TRBV19 and TRBJ1-2, with TRBD1 as a possible D gene (6 bases). The germline V gene encodes CDR1 LNHDA and CDR2 SQIVND (reference sequence). The CDR3 consists of 13 residues. Trimming shortened V by 8 bases and J by 8 bases, and 18 bases separated the two germline ends. CDR3 sequence: CASSLQGVGGYTL. The CDR3 nucleotides read TGTGCCAGTTCTCTACAGGGAGTAGGCGGCTACACCCTC.

The V and J genes are TRBV6-5 and TRBJ2-1; D might be TRBD1 (6 bases). The CDR3 is made up of 15 amino acids. V lost 7 bases to trimming and J lost 6 bases, with 19 bases between them. Germline loops: CDR1 MNHEY, CDR2 SVGAGI. CDR3 sequence: CASTATGLGVNEQFF. The CDR3 DNA reads as TGTGCCAGCACCGCGACAGGCCTGGGTGTCAATGAGCAGTTCTTC.

This clone was counted a few times. The sample carries other DNA sequences with the same CDR3. The chain uses TRBV19 and TRBJ1-5, with 9 positions matching TRBD1. J gave up 4 bases and V 1 base, and 2 bases lay outside the gene matches. The CDR3 covers 15 residues. The V gene's germline CDR1 is LNHDA and CDR2 SQIVND (reference sequence). The CDR3 loop is CASSIGGTGNQPQHF. DNA for the CDR3: TGTGCCAGTAGTATAGGAGGGACAGGGAATCAGCCCCAGCATTTT. Complete variable domain (other parts from reference TRBV19 and TRBJ1-5): DGGITQSPKYLFRKEGQNVTLSCEQNLNHDAMYWYRQDPGQGLRLIYYSQIVNDFQKGDIAEGYSVSREKKESFPLTVTSAQKNPTAFYLCASSIGGTGNQPQHFGDGTRLSIL.